This TCR beta chain was retrieved from a study of T cells in localized non-small cell lung cancer. Study-wide findings and caveats: Across samples, adjacent lung featured a median roughly 62 of the top 100 tumor clones. Elevated blood T cell density was associated with longer overall survival. Uninvolved adjacent lung had the highest recorded T cell clonality, with tumor below it.

In regard to this clone: The antigen remains unidentified.

Using immunoSEQ multiplex PCR, the repertoire was profiled, and TCRdb retains in-frame clones only, with some absent. The sample has over 45,000 clones, around 87% seen once. The CDR3 has 12 amino acids. Germline values: CDR1 SGHRS, CDR2 YFSETQ. Trimming took 2 bases from V and 7 from J, leaving 10 bases between them. V is TRBV5-1 and J is TRBJ2-7, with D possibly matching TRBD1 (6 bases). The receptor's source is a female donor with stage II lung adenocarcinoma. The source material was PBMCs, sampled before any cancer treatment. CDR3 region: CASSLQGLEQYF. DNA of the CDR3: TGCGCCAGCAGCTTACAGGGTTTAGAGCAGTACTTC.